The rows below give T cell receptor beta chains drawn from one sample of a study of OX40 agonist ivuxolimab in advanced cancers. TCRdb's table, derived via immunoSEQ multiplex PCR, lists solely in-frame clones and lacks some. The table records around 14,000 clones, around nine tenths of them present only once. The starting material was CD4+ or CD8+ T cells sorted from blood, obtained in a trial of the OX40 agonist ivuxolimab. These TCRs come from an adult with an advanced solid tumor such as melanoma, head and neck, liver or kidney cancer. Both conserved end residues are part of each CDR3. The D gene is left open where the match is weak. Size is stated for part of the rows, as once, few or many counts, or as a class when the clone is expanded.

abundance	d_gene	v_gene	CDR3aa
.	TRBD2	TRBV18	CASSTSGGQEQFF
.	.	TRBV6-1	CASSEGGSRNQPQHF
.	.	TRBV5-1	CASSSQENTEAFF
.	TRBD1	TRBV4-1	CASSQSHVTTDRAQPQHF
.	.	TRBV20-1	CSARLEKLFF
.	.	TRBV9	CASSVLHSGGSDTQYF
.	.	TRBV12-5	CASGLADSHGYTF
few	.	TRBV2	CASRGGTNEKLFF
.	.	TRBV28	CASNPRSSTDTQYF
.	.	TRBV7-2	CASSLSRTNPYEQYF
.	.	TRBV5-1	CASSLRSGTGELFF
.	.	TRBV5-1	CASSPTGISTETQYF
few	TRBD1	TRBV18	CASSPGQSFYGYTF
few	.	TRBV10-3	CAISAGQTPYEQYF
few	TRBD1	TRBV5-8	CASSRQGFSNFPGELFF
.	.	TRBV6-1	CASSESGPQYF
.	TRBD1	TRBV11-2	CASSSGQGWNNEQFF
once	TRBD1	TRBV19	CASSIEGGRTGANVLTF
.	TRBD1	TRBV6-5	CASSRGTGYHEQYF
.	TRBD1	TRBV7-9	CASSFDRGKGSPLHF
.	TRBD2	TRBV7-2	CASSPTSGDTDTQYF
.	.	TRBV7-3	CASKLDPSGANVLTF